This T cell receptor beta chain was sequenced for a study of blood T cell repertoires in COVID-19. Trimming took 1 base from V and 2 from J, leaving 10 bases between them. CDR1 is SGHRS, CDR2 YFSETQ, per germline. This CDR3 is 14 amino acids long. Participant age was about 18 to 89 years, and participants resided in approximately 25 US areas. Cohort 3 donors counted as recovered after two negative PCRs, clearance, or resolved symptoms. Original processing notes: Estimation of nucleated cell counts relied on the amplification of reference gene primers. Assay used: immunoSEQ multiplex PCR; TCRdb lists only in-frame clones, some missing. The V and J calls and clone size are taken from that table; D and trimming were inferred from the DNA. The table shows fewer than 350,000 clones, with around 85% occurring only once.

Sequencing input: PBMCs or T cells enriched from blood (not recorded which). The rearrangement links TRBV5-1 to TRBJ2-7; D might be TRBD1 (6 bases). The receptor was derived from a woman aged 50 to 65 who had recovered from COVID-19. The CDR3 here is CASSLNTGTYEQYF. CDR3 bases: TGCGCCAGCAGCTTGAATACAGGGACCTACGAGCAGTACTTC.